Each of the 2 T cell receptor beta chains below was sequenced from the same sample in a study of blood T cell repertoires in COVID-19. Sequenced by immunoSEQ multiplex PCR; TCRdb stores in-frame clones only, minus some. The profile covers around 450,000 clones, with roughly 85% appearing a single time and roughly 1.8% taken by the ten largest. The sample taken for sequencing was PBMCs or T cells enriched from blood (not recorded which). These TCRs come from a woman aged 18-30 years with acute COVID-19.

This chain joins TRBV3-1 (or the pseudogene TRBV3-2) and TRBJ2-5; 8 bases match TRBD2. CDR1 and CDR2 from the germline V gene are LGHDT and YNNKEL (reference sequence). The length of the CDR3 is 15 residues. The V and J ends lost 1 base and 2 bases, in that order; junction bases with no gene match: 3. CDR3 sequence (DNA): TGTGCCAGCAGCCAAGCGGCGGGAGGACAAGAGACCCAGTACTTC. Encoded protein: CASSQAAGGQETQYF.

This sequence joins TRBV28 and TRBJ2-1, with TRBD1 matching over 8 bases. V lost 4 bases to trimming and J lost 7 bases; unmatched junction nucleotides: 6. Germline V lookup: CDR1 MDHEN, CDR2 SYDVKM. The CDR3 runs to 14 residues. CDR3 sequence reads: CASSYPGGSNEQFF. CDR3 DNA: TGTGCCAGCAGTTACCCAGGGGGCTCGAATGAGCAGTTCTTC.